This TCR beta chain was profiled in a study of beta chain features in type 1 diabetes. Study details: Examination spanned over 85,000,000 sorted cells from all samples.

The sample holds one count of this clone. The antigen is unknown. Reverse transcription of all isolated RNA meant that expressed TCRB transcripts were sequenced. Method: immunoSEQ multiplex PCR; TCRdb's copy keeps in-frame clones and lacks some. The sample lists 330,000 or so clones; about 20% were seen once. Study-level points and caveats: TCRB rearrangement may or may not be influenced by HLA type; here this remained unresolved.

Sample: naive CD4+ T cells from blood. This clonotype originated in a woman younger than 30 in good health.

CDR3 DNA: TGTGCCAGTTCGACCGGGGGGTACACTGAAGCTTTCTTT. It yields the protein CASSTGGYTEAFF. V and J are TRBV7-9 and TRBJ1-1; tentative D call: TRBD1 (5 bases). V was trimmed by 9 bases and J by 3 bases, leaving 14 bases between them. Germline loops: CDR1 SEHNR, CDR2 FQNEAQ (reference sequence). The CDR3 length is 13 residues. The complete variable domain, with remaining parts taken from reference TRBV7-9 and TRBJ1-1, reads DTGVSQNPRHKITKRGQNVTFRCDPISEHNRLYWYRQTLGQGPEFLTYFQNEAQLEKSRLLSDRFSAERPKGSFSTLEIQRTEQGDSAMYLCASSTGGYTEAFFGQGTRLTVV.